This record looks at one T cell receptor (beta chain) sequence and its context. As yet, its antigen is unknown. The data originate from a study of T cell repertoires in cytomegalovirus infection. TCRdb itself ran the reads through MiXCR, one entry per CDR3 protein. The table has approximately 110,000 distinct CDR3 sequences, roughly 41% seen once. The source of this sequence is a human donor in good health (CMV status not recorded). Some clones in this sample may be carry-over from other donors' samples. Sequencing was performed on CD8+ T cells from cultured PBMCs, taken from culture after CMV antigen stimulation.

The CDR3 spells CASSHPRQDLGEKLFF. Here the CDR3 DNA reads TGTGCCAGCAGCCACCCCCGACAGGATTTAGGTGAAAAACTGTTTTTT. V gene TRBV7-9 combines with J gene TRBJ1-4; D is perhaps TRBD1 (6 bases). The germline V and J ends were trimmed by 5 bases and 7 bases, with 20 bases remaining between them. Germline assignment: CDR1 SEHNR and CDR2 FQNEAQ (reference sequence). This CDR3 comprises 16 residues.